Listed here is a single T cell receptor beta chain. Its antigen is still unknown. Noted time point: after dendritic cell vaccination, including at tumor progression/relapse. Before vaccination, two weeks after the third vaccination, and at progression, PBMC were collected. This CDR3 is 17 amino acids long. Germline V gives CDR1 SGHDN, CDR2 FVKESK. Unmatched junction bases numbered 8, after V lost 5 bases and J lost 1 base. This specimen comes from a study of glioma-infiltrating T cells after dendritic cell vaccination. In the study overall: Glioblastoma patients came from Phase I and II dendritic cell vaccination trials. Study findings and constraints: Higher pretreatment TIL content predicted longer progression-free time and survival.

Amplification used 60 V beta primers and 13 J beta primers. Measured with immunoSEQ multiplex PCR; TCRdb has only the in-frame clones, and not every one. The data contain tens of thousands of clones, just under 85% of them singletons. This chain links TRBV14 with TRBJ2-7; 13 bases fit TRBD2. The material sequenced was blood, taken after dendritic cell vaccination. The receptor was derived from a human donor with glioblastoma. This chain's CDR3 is CASSKVLAGGYSYEQYF. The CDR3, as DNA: TGTGCCAGCAGCAAAGTACTAGCGGGGGGGTATTCCTACGAGCAGTACTTC.